This T cell receptor beta chain was found in a study of shared clonotypes between healthy human individuals. General study points: Apart from blood, nothing was sampled; tissue repertoires likely differ. Non-shared clonotypes showed lower generation probabilities than clonotypes common to all four donors. Between a few donors, naive CD4 clonotypes were shared at a level of about 5%.

Naive CD8 cells lacked CD45RO, underwent positive selection for CCR7 and left out terminally differentiated effector memory CD45RA+ cells. On this clone itself: Its antigen is currently unknown.

Data came from immunoSEQ multiplex PCR; TCRdb stores just in-frame clones and leaves some out. The repertoire holds approximately 2,000,000 clones, with around 93% as singletons. Trimming cost V 0 bases and J 7 bases, with 11 bases left between them. Germline V gene data show CDR1 as SGDLS and CDR2 as YYNGEE. The CDR3 runs to 14 residues. This receptor was identified in a man between 18 and 35 years old in good health. Some clones in this sample may be carry-over from other donors' samples. The chain has TRBV9 and TRBJ2-4, with a weak D call TRBD2 (6 bases). The sample was naive CD8+ T cells from PBMCs. The CDR3 region is CASSVGPGGNIQYF. The CDR3 DNA is TGTGCCAGCAGCGTAGGGCCCGGAGGGAACATTCAGTACTTC.